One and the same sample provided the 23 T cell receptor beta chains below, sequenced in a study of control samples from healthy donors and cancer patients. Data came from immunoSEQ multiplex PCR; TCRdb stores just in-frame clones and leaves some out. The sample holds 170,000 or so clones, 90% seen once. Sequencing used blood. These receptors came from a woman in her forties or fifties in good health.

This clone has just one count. CDR3 in DNA: TGTGCCAGCAGTTTCGACCCAGGACTAGCGGGAGTATTTTCCTACGAGCAGTACTTC. Its translation is CASSFDPGLAGVFSYEQYF. The rearrangement uses TRBV6-2 or TRBV6-3 and TRBJ2-7; 13 positions match TRBD2. V was clipped by 4 bases and J by 1 base; unmatched bases: 13. The germline V gene has CDR1 MNHEY and CDR2 SVGEGT. This CDR3 contains 19 residues.

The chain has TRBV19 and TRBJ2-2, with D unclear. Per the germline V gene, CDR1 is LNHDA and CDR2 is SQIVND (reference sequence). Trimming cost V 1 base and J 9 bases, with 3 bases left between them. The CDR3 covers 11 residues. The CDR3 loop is CASSIGRELFF. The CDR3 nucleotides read TGTGCCAGTAGTATAGGGAGGGAGCTGTTTTTT.

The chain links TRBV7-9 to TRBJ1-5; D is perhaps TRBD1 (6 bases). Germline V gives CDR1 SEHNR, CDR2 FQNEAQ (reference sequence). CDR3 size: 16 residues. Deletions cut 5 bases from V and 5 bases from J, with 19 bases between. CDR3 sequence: CASSPAPGQRYQPQHF. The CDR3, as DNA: TGTGCCAGCAGCCCTGCTCCGGGACAACGCTATCAGCCCCAGCATTTT.

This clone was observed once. CDR3 amino acids: CASRATYEQYF. CDR3 nucleotides: TGTGCCAGCAGGGCCACCTACGAGCAGTACTTC. The chain recombines TRBV28 with TRBJ2-7; D unresolved. Germline CDR1 MDHEN, CDR2 SYDVKM. The CDR3 is 11 amino acids. V lost 6 bases to trimming and J lost 2 bases, with 5 bases between them.

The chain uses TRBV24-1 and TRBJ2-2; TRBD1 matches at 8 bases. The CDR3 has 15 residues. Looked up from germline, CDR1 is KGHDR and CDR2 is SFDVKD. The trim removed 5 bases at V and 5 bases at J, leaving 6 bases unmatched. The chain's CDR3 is CATSGSGQGTGELFF. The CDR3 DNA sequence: TGTGCCACCAGTGGGTCCGGACAGGGAACCGGGGAGCTGTTTTTT.

CDR3 nucleotides: TGTGCCAGCAGCCAAGATACAGGGCAGGGAGGGTTTGGCTACACCTTC. Protein sequence: CASSQDTGQGGFGYTF. The rearrangement uses TRBV4-2 and TRBJ1-2; tentatively, D is TRBD1 (6 bases). The V end was cut by 0 bases, the J end by 7 bases, with 18 bases between. Germline lookup yields CDR1 LGHNA and CDR2 YNFKEQ. The CDR3 covers 16 residues.

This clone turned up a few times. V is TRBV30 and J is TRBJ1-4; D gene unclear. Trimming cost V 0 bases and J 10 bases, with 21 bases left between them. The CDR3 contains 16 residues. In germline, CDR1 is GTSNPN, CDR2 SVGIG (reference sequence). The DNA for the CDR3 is TGTGCCTGGAGTGTATTGGGCGAAGGGAAGCGCAGAAAACTGTTTTTT. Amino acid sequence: CAWSVLGEGKRRKLFF.

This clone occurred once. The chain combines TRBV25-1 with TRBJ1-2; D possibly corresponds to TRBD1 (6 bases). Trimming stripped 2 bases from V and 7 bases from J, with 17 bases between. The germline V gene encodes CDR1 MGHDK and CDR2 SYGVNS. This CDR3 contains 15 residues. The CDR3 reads CASSEPDRNGGGYTF. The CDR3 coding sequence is TGTGCCAGCAGTGAACCCGACAGGAATGGGGGTGGCTACACCTTC.

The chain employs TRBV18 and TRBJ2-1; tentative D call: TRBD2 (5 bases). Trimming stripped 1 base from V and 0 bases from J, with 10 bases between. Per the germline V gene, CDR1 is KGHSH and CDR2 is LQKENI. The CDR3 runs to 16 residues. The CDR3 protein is CASSPRASPSYNEQFF. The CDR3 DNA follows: TGTGCCAGCTCACCACGAGCTAGCCCCTCCTACAATGAGCAGTTCTTC.

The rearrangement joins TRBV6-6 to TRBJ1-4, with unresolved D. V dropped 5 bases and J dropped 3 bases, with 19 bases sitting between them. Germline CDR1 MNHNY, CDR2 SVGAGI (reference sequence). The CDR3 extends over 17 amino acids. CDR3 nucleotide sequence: TGTGCCAGCAGTCCCCAGAAGAGAACTGGGGCTAATGAAAAACTGTTTTTT. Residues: CASSPQKRTGANEKLFF.

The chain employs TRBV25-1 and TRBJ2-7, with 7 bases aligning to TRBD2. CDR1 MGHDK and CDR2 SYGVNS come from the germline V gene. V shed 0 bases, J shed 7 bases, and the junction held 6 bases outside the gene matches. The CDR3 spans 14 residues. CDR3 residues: CASSEYIRGGEQYF. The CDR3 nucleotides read TGTGCCAGCAGTGAATATATTCGGGGAGGGGAGCAGTACTTC.

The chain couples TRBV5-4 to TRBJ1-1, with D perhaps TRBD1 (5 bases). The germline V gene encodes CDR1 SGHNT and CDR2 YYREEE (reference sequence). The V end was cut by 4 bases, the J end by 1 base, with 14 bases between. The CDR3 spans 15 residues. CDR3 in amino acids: CASSPRDGQNTEAFF. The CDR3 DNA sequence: TGTGCCAGCAGCCCGAGGGACGGCCAGAACACTGAAGCTTTCTTT.

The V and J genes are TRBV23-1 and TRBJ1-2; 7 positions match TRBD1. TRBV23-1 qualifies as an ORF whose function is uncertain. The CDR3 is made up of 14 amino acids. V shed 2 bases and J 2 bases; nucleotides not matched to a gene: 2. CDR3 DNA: TGCGCCAGCAGTCAAGAGGGGGCAAACTATGGCTACACCTTC. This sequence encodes CASSQEGANYGYTF.

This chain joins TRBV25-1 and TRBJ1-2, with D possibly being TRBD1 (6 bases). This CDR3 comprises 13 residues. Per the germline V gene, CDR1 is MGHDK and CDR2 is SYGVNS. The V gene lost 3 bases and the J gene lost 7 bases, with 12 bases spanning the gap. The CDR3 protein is CASSEQGLGGYTF. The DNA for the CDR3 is TGTGCCAGCAGTGAGCAGGGGCTAGGTGGCTACACCTTC.

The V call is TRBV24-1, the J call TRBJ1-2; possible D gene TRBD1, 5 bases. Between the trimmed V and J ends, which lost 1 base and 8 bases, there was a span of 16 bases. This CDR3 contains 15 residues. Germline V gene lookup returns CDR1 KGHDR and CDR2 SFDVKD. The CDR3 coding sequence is TGTGCCACCAGTGATTTATATGGAGGGGTATACGGCTACACCTTC. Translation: CATSDLYGGVYGYTF.

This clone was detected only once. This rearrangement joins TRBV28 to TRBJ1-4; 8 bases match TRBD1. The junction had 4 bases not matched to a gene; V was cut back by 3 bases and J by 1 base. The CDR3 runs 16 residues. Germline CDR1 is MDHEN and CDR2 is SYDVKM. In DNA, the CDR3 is TGTGCCAGCAGTTTTCAGGGGGCAGTAACTAATGAAAAACTGTTTTTT. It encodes CASSFQGAVTNEKLFF.

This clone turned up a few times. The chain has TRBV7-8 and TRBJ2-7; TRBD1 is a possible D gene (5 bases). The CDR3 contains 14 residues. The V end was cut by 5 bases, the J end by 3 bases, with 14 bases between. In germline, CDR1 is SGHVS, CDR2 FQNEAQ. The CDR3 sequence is CASSQSAGNYEQYF. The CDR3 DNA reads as TGTGCCAGCAGCCAGTCGGCAGGGAACTACGAGCAGTACTTC.

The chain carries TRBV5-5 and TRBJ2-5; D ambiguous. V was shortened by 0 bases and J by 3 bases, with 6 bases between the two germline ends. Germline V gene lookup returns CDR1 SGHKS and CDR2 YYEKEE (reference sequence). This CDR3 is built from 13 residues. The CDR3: CASSLGREETQYF. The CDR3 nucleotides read TGTGCCAGCAGCTTGGGCAGAGAAGAGACCCAGTACTTC.

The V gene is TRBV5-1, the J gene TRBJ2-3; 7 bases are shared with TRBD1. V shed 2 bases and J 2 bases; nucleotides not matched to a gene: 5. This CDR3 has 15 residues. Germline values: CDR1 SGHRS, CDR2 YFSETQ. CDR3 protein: CASSLQGTYTDTQYF. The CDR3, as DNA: TGCGCCAGCAGCTTACAGGGGACATACACAGATACGCAGTATTTT. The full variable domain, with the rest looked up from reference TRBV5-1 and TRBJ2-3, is KAGVTQTPRYLIKTRGQQVTLSCSPISGHRSVSWYQQTPGQGLQFLFEYFSETQRNKGNFPGRFSGRQFSNSRSEMNVSTLELGDSALYLCASSLQGTYTDTQYFGPGTRLTVL.

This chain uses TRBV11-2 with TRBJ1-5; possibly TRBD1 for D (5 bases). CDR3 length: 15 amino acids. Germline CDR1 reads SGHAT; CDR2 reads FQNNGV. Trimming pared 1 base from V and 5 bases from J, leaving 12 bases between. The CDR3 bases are TGTGCCAGCAGCTTAGCGGGGGATACTTATCAGCCCCAGCATTTT. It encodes CASSLAGDTYQPQHF.

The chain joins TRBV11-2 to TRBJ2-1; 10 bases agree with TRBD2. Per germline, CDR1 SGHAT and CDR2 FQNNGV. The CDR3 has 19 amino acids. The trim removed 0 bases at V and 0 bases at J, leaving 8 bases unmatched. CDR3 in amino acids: CASSLDSTSGVSSYNEQFF. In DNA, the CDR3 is TGTGCCAGCAGCTTAGATTCAACTAGCGGGGTTTCCTCCTACAATGAGCAGTTCTTC.

The CDR3 reads CASSPKYEQYF. CDR3 in DNA: TGTGCCAGCAGTCCGAAGTACGAGCAGTACTTC. V gene TRBV12-3 or TRBV12-4 combines with J gene TRBJ2-7; D is ambiguous. With 5 bases removed from V and 4 bases from J, the gap between germline ends came to 6 bases. The CDR3 covers 11 residues.

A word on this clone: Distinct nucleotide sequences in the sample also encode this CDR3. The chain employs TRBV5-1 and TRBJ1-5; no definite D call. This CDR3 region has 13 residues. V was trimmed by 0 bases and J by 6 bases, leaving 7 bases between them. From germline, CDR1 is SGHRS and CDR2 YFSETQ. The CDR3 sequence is CASSLGGGQPQHF. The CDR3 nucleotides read TGCGCCAGCAGCTTGGGCGGCGGTCAGCCCCAGCATTTT.